This T cell receptor (beta chain) was retrieved from a study of CD8 T cells in Susac syndrome (dated by TCRdb to between 2018 and 2021). Notes on the research overall: The study used repertoire sequencing to test whether antigen drove CD8+ T cell activation and differentiation in Susac syndrome. The clonality of the CD8+ T cell repertoire was compared across approximately 11 healthy donors, roughly 14 Susac syndrome patients and under 18 multiple sclerosis patients.

Overall study outcomes, separate from this receptor: The number of individuals in the TCR sequencing and HLA analysis was acknowledged as relatively small.

Concerning this clonotype: Its antigen has not been determined. Base qualities are not recorded, but no much larger clone differs from it by a single base.

Peripheral blood CD8+ and CD4+ T cells from healthy donors, Susac syndrome patients and multiple sclerosis patients were profiled by high-throughput TCR beta sequencing. Healthy donors were included as age- and sex-matched controls. Bulk CD8+ and CD4+ T cells were purified by magnetic negative isolation, while CD8+ TEMRA cells were enriched using FACS. Blood was drawn into EDTA tubes, processed within 24 hours, and PBMCs were isolated by density gradient centrifugation. PBMCs intended for TCR sequencing were cryopreserved in liquid nitrogen and thawed later in a water bath at 37 degrees C. A purity of at least 90% was achieved for sorted or isolated CD4+, CD8+ and CD8+ TEMRA cells. RNA was extracted with the RNeasy kit and about 0.5 to 1 ug was reverse transcribed using random hexamers. The immunoSEQ multiplex PCR assay, which covers 54 Vbeta and 13 Jbeta segments, was used to amplify TCR beta CDR3 regions. PCR amplification bias was corrected using a synthetic template baseline for primer optimization and computational correction. As for how the authors treated the data: Reads were annotated to V, D and J genes according to IMGT and were analyzed with immunoSEQ Analyzer, with only productive sequences retained. Clonality was calculated as one minus the Shannon entropy normalized by log2 of the number of productive unique sequences. Public and private clones were assessed among the 100 most prevalent clones of each patient and control. Susac-specific clones were defined as absent from healthy and MS cohorts, around 980 published viral clones and other ImmuneACCESS disease sequences. The public reads were run again by TCRdb, first through fastp at Q25 and then through MiXCR, and only productive beta chains were kept. Rows with a matching CDR3 protein are joined into one entry that keeps the most common DNA and genes. The V and J calls here are based on TCRdb, not the publication. Present in this sample are roughly 47,000 distinct CDR3 sequences, about 92% of which were seen just once. The top ten constitute around 0.42% of the sample.

Sample: CD8+ T cells from PBMCs. This TCR derives from a human donor in good health.

The sequence in DNA is TGTGCCAGCATGGGTGGCTTCTCTCCCGGGGAGCTGTTTTTT. Translated, this is CASMGGFSPGELFF. The chain links TRBV25-1 with TRBJ2-2; too little of a D gene remains to name it. Between the V and J ends, shortened by 7 bases and 6 bases respectively, the junction contains 15 bases. The CDR3 numbers 14 residues from cysteine through phenylalanine. Only the CDR3 DNA stays, 42 bases, in frame from base 1. Based on the germline V gene, the CDR1 and CDR2 sequences are MGHDK and SYGVNS.